This T cell receptor beta chain was profiled in a study of PD-1 blockade in classical Hodgkin lymphoma. In the study overall: Patients were given intravenous nivolumab, 3 mg/kg, every 2 weeks.

This CDR3 comprises 10 residues. Each patient experienced a relapse that followed autologous stem cell transplantation, and brentuximab vedotin exposure varied. Under best response, outcomes were complete response, partial response or progressive disease. Study observations and caveats: The CD4+ diversity rise by C4D1 was clearest in complete responders.

A few counts support this clone. Its cognate antigen is unknown. TCRdb keeps only in-frame clones here, not all; method: immunoSEQ multiplex PCR. The sample carries about 25,000 clones, 60% to 80% recorded once. V usage is TRBV21-1 and J usage is TRBJ2-7. TRBV21-1 represents a pseudogene. The TCR was taken from a human donor with classical Hodgkin lymphoma. This specimen was peripheral blood mononuclear cells (PBMCs), taken at baseline. DNA of the CDR3: TGTGCCAGCAGCCCCTACGAGCAGTACTTC. Its protein product is CASSPYEQYF.